The 18 T cell receptor beta chains below come from one sample, sequenced in a study of blood T cell repertoires in COVID-19. The assay was immunoSEQ multiplex PCR, and TCRdb's table has in-frame clones only and misses some. The table shows 250,000 to 300,000 clones, with 85% to 90% occurring only once. The sequencing input was peripheral blood. The receptors stem from a woman aged 40 to 50 who had recovered from COVID-19.

Concerning this clone: Other DNA sequences in the same sample also yield this CDR3. This chain joins TRBV5-1 and TRBJ1-2; 7 nucleotides match TRBD1. V dropped 0 bases and J dropped 2; count of bases not matched to a gene: 1. Germline CDR1 is SGHRS and CDR2 is YFSETQ. The CDR3 contains 14 residues. CDR3 sequence: CASSLAGGNYGYTF. DNA of the CDR3: TGCGCCAGCAGCTTGGCAGGGGGAAACTATGGCTACACCTTC.

The rearrangement joins TRBV18 to TRBJ1-5; the D is unclear. The CDR3 extends over 13 amino acids. Germline values: CDR1 KGHSH, CDR2 LQKENI. V lost 6 bases and J 4 bases, leaving 10 bases between the germline ends. CDR3 in amino acids: CASSQGGNQPQHF. The CDR3 DNA reads TGTGCCAGCTCCCAAGGAGGGAATCAGCCCCAGCATTTT.

The chain employs TRBV12-3 or TRBV12-4 and TRBJ1-2; D gene ambiguous. Trimming stripped 4 bases from V and 4 bases from J, with 4 bases between. CDR3 size: 11 residues. DNA for the CDR3: TGTGCCAGCAGTTACGGCTATGGCTACACCTTC. Translation: CASSYGYGYTF.

Only a few counts were recorded for this clone. CDR3: CASSLGGQNQETQYF. The CDR3 DNA sequence: TGTGCCAGCAGCTTGGGGGGACAGAACCAAGAGACCCAGTACTTC. V usage is TRBV5-4 and J usage is TRBJ2-5; 7 bases fit TRBD1. The trim removed 0 bases at V and 0 bases at J, leaving 2 bases unmatched. Germline V gives CDR1 SGHNT, CDR2 YYREEE (reference sequence). This CDR3 has 15 residues.

On this clone: Different DNA sequences within this sample yield the same CDR3. The V and J genes are TRBV9 and TRBJ2-7; no firm D call. Looked up from germline, CDR1 is SGDLS and CDR2 is YYNGEE. V was cut by 3 bases and J by 0 bases, with 4 bases left in between. This CDR3 region has 12 residues. CDR3 residues: CASSGPSYEQYF. The CDR3 region has the DNA TGTGCCAGCAGCGGGCCCTCCTACGAGCAGTACTTC.

This chain connects TRBV7-6 to TRBJ1-1; 10 nucleotides match TRBD1. The V and J ends lost 5 bases and 2 bases, in that order; junction bases with no gene match: 8. This CDR3 is 16 amino acids long. Germline loops: CDR1 SGHVS, CDR2 FNYEAQ. DNA of the CDR3: TGTGCCAGCAGCCCCCGACAGGGGGCGGCCAACACTGAAGCTTTCTTT. This codes for CASSPRQGAANTEAFF. Full variable domain (missing parts from reference TRBV7-6 and TRBJ1-1): GAGVSQSPRYKVTKRGQDVALRCDPISGHVSLYWYRQALGQGPEFLTYFNYEAQQDKSGLPNDRFSAERPEGSISTLTIQRTEQRDSAMYRCASSPRQGAANTEAFFGQGTRLTVV.

The rearrangement uses TRBV30 and TRBJ1-2, with TRBD1 as a possible D gene (5 bases). Germline values: CDR1 GTSNPN, CDR2 SVGIG (reference sequence). V was pared by 4 bases and J by 2 bases, with 14 bases between. This CDR3 is built from 14 residues. Written as DNA, the CDR3 is TGTGCCTGGATAAAACGGGGGGTCAACTATGGCTACACCTTC. Translating gives CAWIKRGVNYGYTF.

The rearrangement links TRBV18 to TRBJ1-2; 7 bases line up with TRBD1. The CDR3 has 16 amino acids. After removal of 5 bases from V and 8 bases from J, the junction contained 17 bases not matched to a gene. From germline, CDR1 is KGHSH and CDR2 LQKENI. CDR3 nucleotides: TGTGCCAGCTCAGCGGATTCTAACAGGGGTGCTGGCGGCTACACCTTC. Protein product: CASSADSNRGAGGYTF.

V is TRBV24-1 and J is TRBJ2-3; 12 bases line up with TRBD2. CDR3 length equals 16 residues. Germline V gene sequence: CDR1 KGHDR, CDR2 SFDVKD. After removal of 4 bases from V and 5 bases from J, the junction contained 6 bases not matched to a gene. The CDR3 region has the DNA TGTGCCACCAGTGACCCTAGCGGGGGGGCGAAAGATACGCAGTATTTT. Its translation is CATSDPSGGAKDTQYF.

The chain joins TRBV10-3 to TRBJ2-1; maybe TRBD1 (6 bases). V lost 6 bases and J lost 2, with 14 bases in between. The germline V gene has CDR1 ENHRY and CDR2 SYGVKD. CDR3 length: 15 residues. CDR3 protein: CAIRGLGGPYNEQFF. CDR3 sequence (DNA): TGTGCCATCAGGGGTTTAGGGGGACCCTACAATGAGCAGTTCTTC.

V usage is TRBV9 and J usage is TRBJ2-7; D is unresolved. CDR3 length: 14 amino acids. CDR1 and CDR2 (germline): SGDLS, YYNGEE. Trimming cost V 5 bases and J 4 bases, with 16 bases left between them. The DNA for the CDR3 is TGTGCCAGCAGTGATCAGGCCGGCTTGTACGAGCAGTACTTC. Amino acid sequence: CASSDQAGLYEQYF. Looking up the rest from reference TRBV9 and TRBJ2-7 gives the full variable domain: DSGVTQTPKHLITATGQRVTLRCSPRSGDLSVYWYQQSLDQGLQFLIQYYNGEERAKGNILERFSAQQFPDLHSELNLSSLELGDSALYFCASSDQAGLYEQYFGPGTRLTVT.

The chain recombines TRBV25-1 with TRBJ2-2, with D uncertain. From germline, CDR1 is MGHDK and CDR2 SYGVNS. CDR3 length: 12 residues. V shed 5 bases and J shed 4 bases, with 5 bases lying between them. CDR3 bases: TGTGCCAGCAGTTTTCTCACCGGGGAGCTGTTTTTT. Residues: CASSFLTGELFF. The variable domain in full, with the rest retrieved from reference TRBV25-1 and TRBJ2-2, is EADIYQTPRYLVIGTGKKITLECSQTMGHDKMYWYQQDPGMELHLIHYSYGVNSTEKGDLSSESTVSRIRTEHFPLTLESARPSHTSQYLCASSFLTGELFFGEGSRLTVL.

The chain is built from TRBV18 and TRBJ2-3; 11 bases map to TRBD2. The CDR3 runs 16 residues. Germline assignment: CDR1 KGHSH and CDR2 LQKENI. V was pared by 3 bases and J by 4 bases, with 6 bases of the junction left unmatched. The CDR3 DNA is TGTGCCAGCTCACCGGGACTAGCGGCGGTGGCAGATACGCAGTATTTT. Protein sequence: CASSPGLAAVADTQYF.

This clone was seen a handful of times. The chain uses TRBV7-9 and TRBJ2-2; TRBD1 might be the D (5 bases). Trimming removed 2 bases from V and 1 base from J, with 11 bases in between. The germline V gene has CDR1 SEHNR and CDR2 FQNEAQ (reference sequence). The CDR3 is 16 residues long. The CDR3 DNA reads TGTGCCAGCAGCTTATCCAGGGCCATGAACACCGGGGAGCTGTTTTTT. Translating gives CASSLSRAMNTGELFF.

The J gene is TRBJ2-2, the V gene TRBV5-1; TRBD1 aligns across 12 bases. Germline CDR1 is SGHRS and CDR2 is YFSETQ. There are 15 residues in the CDR3. V gave up 4 bases and J gave up 7 bases; unmatched junction bases: 5. The CDR3 coding sequence is TGCGCCAGCAGCCTGGGGACAGGGGGCATCGGGGAGCTGTTTTTT. Its translation is CASSLGTGGIGELFF.

This chain joins TRBV11-2 and TRBJ2-3, with TRBD2 identical over 8 bases. The germline CDR1 and CDR2 sequences are SGHAT and FQNNGV. Germline trimming cut 5 bases from V and 2 bases from J; bases unmatched to any gene: 6. This CDR3 is built from 15 residues. CDR3 DNA sequence: TGTGCCAGCAGCAAAGAGCGGGGGTTCACAGATACGCAGTATTTT. Translated: CASSKERGFTDTQYF.

This clone has only one observation. This rearrangement joins TRBV5-6 to TRBJ2-2; D is uncertain. V was cut by 6 bases and J by 0 bases, with 18 bases left in between. The CDR3 consists of 17 residues. Germline assignment: CDR1 SGHDT and CDR2 YYEEEE. CDR3 bases: TGTGCCAGCAATCCAATGTACCGGTACGCGAACACCGGGGAGCTGTTTTTT. This encodes CASNPMYRYANTGELFF.

This clone was observed a handful of times. The CDR3 is CASTFADSNQPQHF. In nucleotides, the CDR3 is TGTGCCAGTACCTTTGCAGATAGCAATCAGCCCCAGCATTTT. The chain has TRBV2 and TRBJ1-5; D is undetermined. Germline V gene sequence: CDR1 SNHLY, CDR2 FYNNEI. The CDR3 length is 14 residues. V was trimmed by 9 bases and J by 0 bases, leaving 12 bases between them.